These T cell receptor beta chains were read from a single sample in a study of beta chain features in type 1 diabetes. TCRdb's table, derived via immunoSEQ multiplex PCR, lists solely in-frame clones and lacks some. The sample yields about 660,000 clones, more than 13% seen once. The sequencing sample was made of naive CD4+ T cells from blood. These receptors were taken from a man aged 18 to 30 with type 1 diabetes. Both conserved end residues are part of each CDR3. The D gene is left open where the match is weak. Expanded clones are given a class, and other clones once, few, many or no size at all.

cdr3_nt: TGTGCCAGCAGCGCCGGGACAGGACACGTCCCGGGGGAGCAGTTCTTC; cdr3_aa: CASSAGTGHVPGEQFF; j_call: TRBJ2-1; clone_size: .; v_call: TRBV9; d_call: TRBD1; cdr3_length: 16
cdr3_nt: TGTGCCAGCAGCCAAGATTGGCGGGGGACCCCCTACGAGCAGTACTTC; cdr3_aa: CASSQDWRGTPYEQYF; j_call: TRBJ2-7; clone_size: .; v_call: TRBV14; d_call: TRBD2; cdr3_length: 16
cdr3_nt: TGTGCCAGCGGGACAGGGGCCGGGAACACTGAAGCTTTCTTT; cdr3_aa: CASGTGAGNTEAFF; j_call: TRBJ1-1; clone_size: few; v_call: TRBV2; d_call: TRBD1; cdr3_length: 14
cdr3_nt: TGTGCCAGCAGCTCTTCGAGGAACACTGAAGCTTTCTTT; cdr3_aa: CASSSSRNTEAFF; j_call: TRBJ1-1; clone_size: .; v_call: TRBV7-9; d_call: .; cdr3_length: 13
cdr3_nt: TGTGCCAGCAGCTTAGGGGACAGGGTGGCAGATACGCAGTATTTT; cdr3_aa: CASSLGDRVADTQYF; j_call: TRBJ2-3; clone_size: .; v_call: TRBV13; d_call: TRBD1; cdr3_length: 15
cdr3_nt: TGTGCCATCAGTGACCAGATCAATCAGCCCCAGCATTTT; cdr3_aa: CAISDQINQPQHF; j_call: TRBJ1-5; clone_size: few; v_call: TRBV10-3; d_call: .; cdr3_length: 13
cdr3_nt: TGCGCCAGCAGCTTGGCCGACGGGCAGTATGGCTACACCTTC; cdr3_aa: CASSLADGQYGYTF; j_call: TRBJ1-2; clone_size: .; v_call: TRBV5-1; d_call: .; cdr3_length: 14
cdr3_nt: TGTGCCAGCAGTTACACCGCGTTAGCGGGCCACTACGAGCAGTACTTC; cdr3_aa: CASSYTALAGHYEQYF; j_call: TRBJ2-7; clone_size: few; v_call: TRBV6-5; d_call: TRBD2; cdr3_length: 16
cdr3_nt: TGTGCCAGCAGCTTACAGGGGCCGGATGAAAAACTGTTTTTT; cdr3_aa: CASSLQGPDEKLFF; j_call: TRBJ1-4; clone_size: .; v_call: TRBV5-6; d_call: TRBD1; cdr3_length: 14
cdr3_nt: TGTGCCAGCAGCTTAGCCCCAGGGGGCTTGCCCTACAATGAGCAGTTCTTC; cdr3_aa: CASSLAPGGLPYNEQFF; j_call: TRBJ2-1; clone_size: few; v_call: TRBV7-9; d_call: TRBD1; cdr3_length: 17
cdr3_nt: TGCGCCAGCAGAACCCCCGGAGGGACCGGGGAGCTGTTTTTT; cdr3_aa: CASRTPGGTGELFF; j_call: TRBJ2-2; clone_size: few; v_call: TRBV4-1; d_call: .; cdr3_length: 14
cdr3_nt: TGCGCCAGCAGCTTGGGGACAGGGGGGAAGACCCAGTACTTC; cdr3_aa: CASSLGTGGKTQYF; j_call: TRBJ2-5; clone_size: .; v_call: TRBV5-1; d_call: TRBD1; cdr3_length: 14
cdr3_nt: TGTGCCAGCAGCTTAGCATGGGGCGAGGAGCAGTTCTTC; cdr3_aa: CASSLAWGEEQFF; j_call: TRBJ2-1; clone_size: .; v_call: TRBV11-3; d_call: .; cdr3_length: 13
cdr3_nt: TGTGCCAGCAACCTGCTTGATCCTTCGTCTAGCGGGCCGAGGTACGAGCAGTACTTC; cdr3_aa: CASNLLDPSSSGPRYEQYF; j_call: TRBJ2-7; clone_size: few; v_call: TRBV5-4; d_call: TRBD2; cdr3_length: 19
cdr3_nt: TGCGCCAGCAGCTGGGCCGGACTAGGAGAGACCCAGTACTTC; cdr3_aa: CASSWAGLGETQYF; j_call: TRBJ2-5; clone_size: .; v_call: TRBV5-1; d_call: TRBD2; cdr3_length: 14
cdr3_nt: TGTGCCAGCTCACCAGGGCTGAACACAGATACGCAGTATTTT; cdr3_aa: CASSPGLNTDTQYF; j_call: TRBJ2-3; clone_size: .; v_call: TRBV18; d_call: .; cdr3_length: 14
cdr3_nt: TGTGCCAGCAGTGTAGAACAGGGGGCTGGTCAGCCCCAGCATTTT; cdr3_aa: CASSVEQGAGQPQHF; j_call: TRBJ1-5; clone_size: few; v_call: TRBV2; d_call: TRBD1; cdr3_length: 15
cdr3_nt: TGTGCCAGCAGCCCTCTAGCGAGGGGAGATACGCAGTATTTT; cdr3_aa: CASSPLARGDTQYF; j_call: TRBJ2-3; clone_size: few; v_call: TRBV14; d_call: .; cdr3_length: 14
cdr3_nt: TGTGCCAGCAGCGCCGGGACGAGGGAGACCCAGTACTTC; cdr3_aa: CASSAGTRETQYF; j_call: TRBJ2-5; clone_size: few; v_call: TRBV2; d_call: .; cdr3_length: 13
cdr3_nt: TGTGCCAGCACTCTTAGCGGGGACACAGATACGCAGTATTTT; cdr3_aa: CASTLSGDTDTQYF; j_call: TRBJ2-3; clone_size: few; v_call: TRBV7-2; d_call: TRBD2; cdr3_length: 14
cdr3_nt: TGTGCCAGCAGCCCGCTCCGGACCACAGATACGCAGTATTTT; cdr3_aa: CASSPLRTTDTQYF; j_call: TRBJ2-3; clone_size: .; v_call: TRBV7-9; d_call: .; cdr3_length: 14
cdr3_nt: TGTGCCTGGAGTGATCCCTATGAGCAGTTCTTC; cdr3_aa: CAWSDPYEQFF; j_call: TRBJ2-1; clone_size: .; v_call: TRBV30; d_call: .; cdr3_length: 11
cdr3_nt: TGTGCCTGGAGTCAGGGGATGGGCACTGAAGCTTTCTTT; cdr3_aa: CAWSQGMGTEAFF; j_call: TRBJ1-1; clone_size: few; v_call: TRBV30; d_call: .; cdr3_length: 13
cdr3_nt: TGTGCCACCCAAGGGTCGCAAGAGACCCAGTACTTC; cdr3_aa: CATQGSQETQYF; j_call: TRBJ2-5; clone_size: few; v_call: TRBV25-1; d_call: .; cdr3_length: 12
cdr3_nt: TGTGCCAGCAGTACAATTAAACAGGGCTATGGCTACACCTTC; cdr3_aa: CASSTIKQGYGYTF; j_call: TRBJ1-2; clone_size: once; v_call: TRBV6-5; d_call: .; cdr3_length: 14
cdr3_nt: TGTGCCATCAGTGCCCCGGGGGCAAGCACTGAAGCTTTCTTT; cdr3_aa: CAISAPGASTEAFF; j_call: TRBJ1-1; clone_size: few; v_call: TRBV10-3; d_call: .; cdr3_length: 14
cdr3_nt: TGTGCCAGTACCGCGGGAGGCGGTGTGAAGACCCAGTACTTC; cdr3_aa: CASTAGGGVKTQYF; j_call: TRBJ2-5; clone_size: few; v_call: TRBV19; d_call: TRBD2; cdr3_length: 14
cdr3_nt: TGCGCCAGTCGTGGGGAGGGCCGAATTAACACCGGGGAGCTGTTTTTT; cdr3_aa: CASRGEGRINTGELFF; j_call: TRBJ2-2; clone_size: few; v_call: TRBV4-1; d_call: TRBD2; cdr3_length: 16
cdr3_nt: TGTGCCAGCAGTGAGTTTACAGGCCGGGAGGATACGCAGTATTTT; cdr3_aa: CASSEFTGREDTQYF; j_call: TRBJ2-3; clone_size: .; v_call: TRBV2; d_call: .; cdr3_length: 15
cdr3_nt: TGTGCCAGCAGCTTAGACAGATATGGCTACACCTTC; cdr3_aa: CASSLDRYGYTF; j_call: TRBJ1-2; clone_size: .; v_call: TRBV7-2; d_call: .; cdr3_length: 12
cdr3_nt: TGTGCCACCCCCCCGAGCGGGAACACCGGGGAGCTGTTTTTT; cdr3_aa: CATPPSGNTGELFF; j_call: TRBJ2-2; clone_size: few; v_call: TRBV19; d_call: .; cdr3_length: 14
cdr3_nt: TGTGCCAGCAGTGGGGACTGGGGCAAGGATACGCAGTATTTT; cdr3_aa: CASSGDWGKDTQYF; j_call: TRBJ2-3; clone_size: few; v_call: TRBV4-2; d_call: .; cdr3_length: 14
cdr3_nt: TGTGCCTGGGGTCGGACGCCCAAAGCTTTCTTT; cdr3_aa: CAWGRTPKAFF; j_call: TRBJ1-1; clone_size: .; v_call: TRBV30; d_call: .; cdr3_length: 11
cdr3_nt: TGCAGCGCTGGCTGGCAGGGGATAGCAGATACGCAGTATTTT; cdr3_aa: CSAGWQGIADTQYF; j_call: TRBJ2-3; clone_size: few; v_call: TRBV29-1; d_call: .; cdr3_length: 14
cdr3_nt: TGTGCCAGTGGAGCGGGGAGGACAGATACGCAGTATTTT; cdr3_aa: CASGAGRTDTQYF; j_call: TRBJ2-3; clone_size: .; v_call: TRBV19; d_call: TRBD2; cdr3_length: 13
cdr3_nt: TGTGCCAGCAGTGAAAACTACAATGAGCAGTTCTTC; cdr3_aa: CASSENYNEQFF; j_call: TRBJ2-1; clone_size: few; v_call: TRBV2; d_call: .; cdr3_length: 12
cdr3_nt: TGCGCCAGCAGCTTTGAAGGGGCCGATGGCTACACCTTC; cdr3_aa: CASSFEGADGYTF; j_call: TRBJ1-2; clone_size: few; v_call: TRBV5-1; d_call: .; cdr3_length: 13
cdr3_nt: TGTGCCAGCAGCTTGGGACCAACAGGATACTATGGCTACACCTTC; cdr3_aa: CASSLGPTGYYGYTF; j_call: TRBJ1-2; clone_size: few; v_call: TRBV5-8; d_call: .; cdr3_length: 15
cdr3_nt: TGTGCCTGGGGGCAAGAGACCCAGTACTTC; cdr3_aa: CAWGQETQYF; j_call: TRBJ2-5; clone_size: .; v_call: TRBV30; d_call: .; cdr3_length: 10
cdr3_nt: TGTGCCAGCAGCTTAGGGGCGGATACTTACAATGAGCAGTTCTTC; cdr3_aa: CASSLGADTYNEQFF; j_call: TRBJ2-1; clone_size: .; v_call: TRBV7-3; d_call: .; cdr3_length: 15
cdr3_nt: TGTGCCAGCAGTCCAACGCGGCAGCGGGGGCTCGATGAGCAGTTCTTC; cdr3_aa: CASSPTRQRGLDEQFF; j_call: TRBJ2-1; clone_size: .; v_call: TRBV7-2; d_call: TRBD2; cdr3_length: 16
cdr3_nt: TGTGCCAGCAGCTTAGACAGGCTTATGAACACTGAAGCTTTCTTT; cdr3_aa: CASSLDRLMNTEAFF; j_call: TRBJ1-1; clone_size: .; v_call: TRBV7-2; d_call: .; cdr3_length: 15
cdr3_nt: TGCGCCAGCAGCTGGGGCGGGACCCCGTTTCAGCCCCAGCATTTT; cdr3_aa: CASSWGGTPFQPQHF; j_call: TRBJ1-5; clone_size: .; v_call: TRBV5-1; d_call: .; cdr3_length: 15
cdr3_nt: TGTGCCAGCAGTTTAGATTCATCGGGGGGGGCGAATCAGCCCCAGCATTTT; cdr3_aa: CASSLDSSGGANQPQHF; j_call: TRBJ1-5; clone_size: .; v_call: TRBV27; d_call: .; cdr3_length: 17
cdr3_nt: TGTGCCAGCAGCTTAGATTCGGGCAGGGAGCGGCCCCAGCATTTT; cdr3_aa: CASSLDSGRERPQHF; j_call: TRBJ1-5; clone_size: .; v_call: TRBV7-2; d_call: .; cdr3_length: 15
cdr3_nt: TGCGCCAGCAGCCCCGACAGGATAGAGACCCAGTACTTC; cdr3_aa: CASSPDRIETQYF; j_call: TRBJ2-5; clone_size: few; v_call: TRBV5-1; d_call: .; cdr3_length: 13
cdr3_nt: TGTGCCAGCAGCCGGGACAGACAGGAGACCCAGTACTTC; cdr3_aa: CASSRDRQETQYF; j_call: TRBJ2-5; clone_size: few; v_call: TRBV7-2; d_call: TRBD1; cdr3_length: 13
cdr3_nt: TGTGCCAGCAGTTTGGTGGGCGGTGGCTCCTACGAGCAGTACTTC; cdr3_aa: CASSLVGGGSYEQYF; j_call: TRBJ2-7; clone_size: few; v_call: TRBV28; d_call: .; cdr3_length: 15
cdr3_nt: TGCGCCAGCAGCCACGACGGCCAAGAGACCCAGTACTTC; cdr3_aa: CASSHDGQETQYF; j_call: TRBJ2-5; clone_size: few; v_call: TRBV5-1; d_call: .; cdr3_length: 13
cdr3_nt: TGCGCCAGCAGCTTGGCCCAGGGTATCCAAGAGACCCAGTACTTC; cdr3_aa: CASSLAQGIQETQYF; j_call: TRBJ2-5; clone_size: few; v_call: TRBV5-1; d_call: .; cdr3_length: 15
cdr3_nt: TGCGCCAGCAGGCGGACGGTGAACACCGGGGAGCTGTTTTTT; cdr3_aa: CASRRTVNTGELFF; j_call: TRBJ2-2; clone_size: few; v_call: TRBV4-3; d_call: .; cdr3_length: 14
cdr3_nt: TGCAGCGTTGCGGAAGGGCGAGCGGGGTACACAGATACGCAGTATTTT; cdr3_aa: CSVAEGRAGYTDTQYF; j_call: TRBJ2-3; clone_size: .; v_call: TRBV29-1; d_call: TRBD2; cdr3_length: 16
cdr3_nt: TGCGCCAGCAGTCAAGGGATCGGGGAGCGGGAGGCCGCTAGAGAGCAGTACTTC; cdr3_aa: CASSQGIGEREAAREQYF; j_call: TRBJ2-7; clone_size: few; v_call: TRBV23-1; d_call: TRBD2; cdr3_length: 18
cdr3_nt: TGTGCCAGCAGTGTACCGACAGGGGTGACAGATACGCAGTATTTT; cdr3_aa: CASSVPTGVTDTQYF; j_call: TRBJ2-3; clone_size: few; v_call: TRBV25-1; d_call: TRBD1; cdr3_length: 15
cdr3_nt: TGTGCCGCACGGGAGGGGCCCCCCACGGGTACGCAGTATTTT; cdr3_aa: CAAREGPPTGTQYF; j_call: TRBJ2-3; clone_size: .; v_call: TRBV6-5; d_call: TRBD2; cdr3_length: 14